The 22 T cell receptor beta chains given below trace back to one sample, sequenced in a study of CD8 T cells in ankylosing spondylitis (dated 2017 in TCRdb). What the study reported, not specific to this receptor: Blood from ankylosing spondylitis patients appeared to be characterized by a TCR beta motif composed of under 10 highly homologous amino acid variants.

The library relied on 5' RACE. Sequencing took place on an Illumina HiSeq 2500. TCRdb passed the public sequencing reads through fastp at Q25 and MiXCR, retaining productive beta sequences. Rows are combined by CDR3 protein, so each entry shows the most common genes and DNA. For this sample the table gives about 540,000 distinct CDR3 sequences, of which roughly 13% were detected only once. The ten largest clones capture 6.5% to 7% of the sample. Their specific antigens are unknown. The specimen was blood, either unsorted or a sorted T cell fraction (not recorded which). These receptors were taken from a male donor with ankylosing spondylitis.

This chain connects TRBV6-1 to TRBJ1-2; 7 positions agree with TRBD1. Trimming removed 6 bases from V and 8 bases from J; junction bases left unmatched: 9. From germline, CDR1 is MNHNS and CDR2 SASEGT. This CDR3 comprises 13 residues. Written as DNA, the CDR3 is TGTGCCAGCAGCGTGGCAGGGGGGGGCGGCTACACCTTC. This translates into CASSVAGGGGYTF.

The chain carries TRBV20-1 and TRBJ2-5; the match to TRBD2 covers 11 bases. The germline CDR1 and CDR2 sequences are DFQATT and SNEGSKA (reference sequence). The ends lost 5 bases at V and 7 bases at J; junction bases unmatched: 9. There are 14 residues in the CDR3. CDR3 protein: CSALTSGSLGTQYF. As DNA, the CDR3 is TGCAGTGCTCTTACTAGCGGGAGTCTAGGGACCCAGTACTTC.

This clonotype was counted only a few times. This chain joins TRBV20-1 and TRBJ1-1, with no clear D. The V gene's germline CDR1 is DFQATT and CDR2 SNEGSKA (reference sequence). The ends were cut back, 5 bases at V and 2 bases at J, with 18 bases in the middle. The CDR3 contains 15 residues. In DNA form, the CDR3 reads TGCAGTGCTGCCCCCGCCCAGGCAAGAAACACTGAAGCTTTCTTT. Translating gives CSAAPAQARNTEAFF.

The rearrangement uses TRBV7-2 and TRBJ2-3; D not resolved. Germline loops: CDR1 SGHTA, CDR2 FQGNSA. Deletions cut 1 base from V and 5 bases from J, with 16 bases between. CDR3 length: 16 residues. CDR3: CASSLGSTRTGDTQYF. CDR3 nucleotides: TGTGCCAGCAGCTTAGGCTCTACCCGGACCGGAGATACGCAGTATTTT.

This clonotype has only a few counts. V and J are TRBV20-1 and TRBJ2-1; D remains unclear. Germline-derived CDR1 and CDR2 are DFQATT and SNEGSKA (reference sequence). This CDR3 is 15 amino acids long. Trimming took off 1 base at V and 3 bases at J, with 13 bases between the two ends. CDR3 amino acids: CSARAGRDFYNEQFF. Here the CDR3 DNA reads TGCAGTGCTAGAGCCGGGCGCGATTTCTACAATGAGCAGTTCTTC.

This clonotype turned up a few times. The rearrangement links TRBV20-1 to TRBJ2-4; D possibly matches TRBD1 or TRBD2 (7 bases each). This CDR3 spans 13 amino acids. CDR1 is DFQATT and CDR2 is SNEGSKA in the germline V gene (reference sequence). The V and J ends lost 7 bases and 8 bases respectively, with 18 bases between them. CDR3 residues: CSVPGQGGHIQYF. The CDR3 nucleotides read TGCAGTGTCCCGGGCCAGGGGGGGCACATTCAGTACTTC.

The chain has TRBV12-3 or TRBV12-4 and TRBJ1-1; 7 nucleotides line up with TRBD1. The CDR3 spans 13 residues. Trimming cost V 4 bases and J 6 bases; bases outside gene matches: 5. The CDR3 loop reads CASSYGQAPEAFF. Here the CDR3 DNA reads TGTGCCAGCAGTTACGGACAGGCCCCTGAAGCTTTCTTT.

This chain links TRBV12-3 or TRBV12-4 with TRBJ2-5; TRBD2 is a possible D gene (7 bases). The CDR3 is 14 amino acids. Trimming left V 6 bases short and J 5 bases short, with 16 bases between. The CDR3 coding sequence is TGTGCCAGCAGCCCTGGGGGGGCCGGGGAGACCCAGTACTTC. As protein: CASSPGGAGETQYF.

This clonotype came up many times. The genes are TRBV20-1 and TRBJ1-1; no clear D gene. Trimming took off 3 bases at V and 2 bases at J, with 10 bases between the two ends. Looked up from germline, CDR1 is DFQATT and CDR2 is SNEGSKA (reference sequence). This CDR3 is 13 amino acids long. CDR3 bases: TGCAGTGCTAGTTACCAAGGAAACACTGAAGCTTTCTTT. Encoded protein: CSASYQGNTEAFF.

The sample holds many counts of this clonotype. The J gene is TRBJ1-5, the V gene TRBV5-5; D is unclear. The CDR3 consists of 15 residues. Germline V lookup: CDR1 SGHKS, CDR2 YYEKEE (reference sequence). Trimming removed 2 bases at V and 1 base at J, with 10 bases between. The CDR3 here is CASSFLPGSNQPQHF. The CDR3 DNA reads as TGTGCCAGCAGCTTTCTACCCGGGAGCAATCAGCCCCAGCATTTT.

This clonotype was picked up many times. The rearrangement links TRBV7-9 to TRBJ1-1; 7 bases match TRBD1. CDR1 is SEHNR and CDR2 is FQNEAQ in the germline V gene (reference sequence). The V and J ends lost 5 bases and 1 base, in that order; junction bases with no gene match: 7. The CDR3 is 15 amino acids. Here the CDR3 reads CASSPRGQSNTEAFF. The CDR3 DNA follows: TGTGCCAGCAGCCCTAGGGGACAGTCGAACACTGAAGCTTTCTTT.

This clonotype came up a few times. V usage is TRBV18 and J usage is TRBJ1-1, with D perhaps TRBD1 (6 bases). The V gene lost 6 bases and the J gene lost 4 bases, with 18 bases spanning the gap. The CDR3 is 15 amino acids. Germline lookup yields CDR1 KGHSH and CDR2 LQKENI. This chain's CDR3 is CASSFLTGFGTEAFF. The CDR3 DNA is TGTGCCAGCTCGTTTTTGACAGGCTTTGGCACTGAAGCTTTCTTT.

This clonotype was picked up a small number of times. This chain joins TRBV14 and TRBJ2-5; D is possibly TRBD1 or TRBD2 (5 bases each). Trimming stripped 0 bases from V and 5 bases from J, with 25 bases between. The CDR3 covers 19 residues. CDR1 SGHDN and CDR2 FVKESK come from the germline V gene. The CDR3 here is CASSQDVPWGTPPVETQYF. The CDR3 DNA reads as TGTGCCAGCAGCCAAGACGTTCCTTGGGGGACGCCCCCCGTGGAGACCCAGTACTTC.

The chain employs TRBV7-9 and TRBJ1-3; 8 nucleotides agree with TRBD1. This CDR3 has 16 amino acids. Germline CDR1 SEHNR, CDR2 FQNEAQ (reference sequence). J lost 2 bases, V lost 2 bases, and 5 bases had no gene match. The CDR3: CASSLQQGAAGNTIYF. In nucleotides, the CDR3 is TGTGCCAGCAGCTTACAGCAGGGGGCAGCTGGAAACACCATATATTTT.

This chain joins TRBV19 and TRBJ1-5, with TRBD1 matching 9 bases. There are 18 residues in the CDR3. The trim removed 3 bases at V and 2 bases at J, leaving 11 bases unmatched. Germline V lookup: CDR1 LNHDA, CDR2 SQIVND (reference sequence). The CDR3 is CASSIRTDRDRGNQPQHF. The CDR3 bases are TGTGCCAGTAGTATCCGAACAGACAGGGACAGGGGCAATCAGCCCCAGCATTTT.

This clonotype was counted ten times or more. V is TRBV27 and J is TRBJ2-3; 9 positions match TRBD2. In germline, CDR1 is MNHEY, CDR2 SMNVEV (reference sequence). This CDR3 has 16 amino acids. Losses at the gene ends were 7 bases for V and 5 bases for J; bases not matched to a gene: 13. In nucleotides, the CDR3 is TGTGCCAGCAAACCGGGACTAGCAGGAATGATAGATACGCAGTATTTT. It encodes CASKPGLAGMIDTQYF.

This clonotype was found a few times. This chain connects TRBV18 to TRBJ2-1; tentative D call: TRBD2 (6 bases). Germline V CDR1 and CDR2: KGHSH, LQKENI. The germline V and J ends were trimmed by 3 bases and 6 bases, with 15 bases remaining between them. The length of the CDR3 is 15 residues. This chain's CDR3 is CASSPMTTGSNEQFF. Written as DNA, the CDR3 is TGTGCCAGCTCACCCATGACAACCGGGAGCAATGAGCAGTTCTTC.

This clonotype was recorded a few times. The V call is TRBV5-1, the J call TRBJ2-3; 11 bases are shared with TRBD1. Germline V gene lookup returns CDR1 SGHRS and CDR2 YFSETQ. Trimming cost V 3 bases and J 4 bases; bases outside gene matches: 7. This CDR3 contains 16 residues. Here the CDR3 reads CASSSAGQGDADTQYF. CDR3 coding DNA: TGCGCCAGCAGCTCGGCGGGACAGGGGGACGCAGATACGCAGTATTTT.

This clonotype has more than one count but fewer than ten. The chain uses TRBV7-6 and TRBJ2-7, with 9 bases fitting TRBD1. J lost 3 bases, V lost 2 bases, and 5 bases had no gene match. The germline CDR1 and CDR2 sequences are SGHVS and FNYEAQ. This CDR3 region has 15 residues. CDR3 DNA sequence: TGTGCCAGCAGCTTATCCGGGACAGGGCTCTACGAGCAGTACTTC. Translation: CASSLSGTGLYEQYF.

The chain uses TRBV5-4 and TRBJ2-3; 8 bases agree with TRBD1. The CDR3 length is 15 residues. V was pared by 7 bases and J by 3 bases, with 10 bases of the junction left unmatched. Germline loops: CDR1 SGHNT, CDR2 YYREEE (reference sequence). The CDR3 DNA reads as TGTGCCAGCGCCTCTCAGGGGGCGCAAACAGATACGCAGTATTTT. The encoded protein is CASASQGAQTDTQYF.

In this sample, this clonotype turned up a few times. The chain employs TRBV20-1 and TRBJ2-5; possibly TRBD1 for D (6 bases). The germline V gene encodes CDR1 DFQATT and CDR2 SNEGSKA (reference sequence). The CDR3 length is 15 residues. V lost 6 bases, J lost 2 bases, and 19 bases lay in between. The CDR3 DNA reads as TGCAGTGCACACCGGGACAACCGAGGTCAAGAGACCCAGTACTTC. This sequence encodes CSAHRDNRGQETQYF.

This clonotype was recorded at least ten times. The rearrangement uses TRBV4-1 and TRBJ2-1; a possible D gene is TRBD2 (5 bases). Trimming took off 5 bases at V and 4 bases at J, with 9 bases between the two ends. The germline V gene encodes CDR1 MGHRA and CDR2 YSYEKL. CDR3 length: 13 residues. CDR3 nucleotide sequence: TGCGCCAGCAGCTTCCGGGAATACAATGAGCAGTTCTTC. Protein product: CASSFREYNEQFF.